One TCR beta chain is described in this entry. Its specificity is not known. It was with a sample-barcoded 5' primer and a J-beta primer mix that a second PCR of roughly 7 to 12 cycles was run. TCRdb itself ran the 5' RACE reads through MiXCR, one entry per CDR3 protein. The sample contains more than 800,000 distinct CDR3 sequences, 40% to 50% of which appear only once. The sample comes from a study of blood T cells in healthy people across ages. Overall study results and limits: Relative to aged donors, long-lived donors carried more naive CD4+ cells and displayed higher diversity. Per million T cells, the diversity of TCR beta decreased roughly linearly as age advanced.

Every donor contributed approximately 10 milliliters of peripheral blood by blood draw. The total RNA that was extracted per sample amounted to at least 5 micrograms. This CDR3 region has 14 residues. The ends lost 6 bases at V and 2 bases at J; junction bases unmatched: 5. The V gene's germline CDR1 is SNHLY and CDR2 FYNNEI. The sample was blood. This receptor was identified in a woman aged 55-69 years in good health. This chain joins TRBV2 and TRBJ1-2; TRBD1 matches 8 bases. The CDR3 bases are TGTGCCAGCAGGGGGGGACAGGCCAACTATGGCTACACCTTC. It is translated as CASRGGQANYGYTF. The full variable domain, with the rest looked up from reference TRBV2 and TRBJ1-2, is EPEVTQTPSHQVTQMGQEVILRCVPISNHLYFYWYRQILGQKVEFLVSFYNNEISEKSEIFDDQFSVERPDGSNFTLKIRSTKLEDSAMYFCASRGGQANYGYTFGSGTRLTVV.